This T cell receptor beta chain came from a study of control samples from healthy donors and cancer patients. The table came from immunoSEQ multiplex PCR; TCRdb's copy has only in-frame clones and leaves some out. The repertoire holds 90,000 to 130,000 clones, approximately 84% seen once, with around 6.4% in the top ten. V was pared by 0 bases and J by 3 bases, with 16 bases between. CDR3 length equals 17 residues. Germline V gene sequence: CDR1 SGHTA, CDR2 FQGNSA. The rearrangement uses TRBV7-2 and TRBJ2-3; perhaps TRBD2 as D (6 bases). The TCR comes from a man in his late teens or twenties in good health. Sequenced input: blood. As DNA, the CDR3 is TGTGCCAGCAGCTTAGCGTTGAGGGCGGGGCGGACAGATACGCAGTATTTT. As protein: CASSLALRAGRTDTQYF.